The present T cell receptor (beta chain) was sequenced within a study of long-term antiretroviral therapy in people with HIV. As regards this clone: Its target is unknown.

Study observations and caveats: Narrower CDR3 length ranges marked HIV repertoires relative to controls.

Trimming removed 0 bases at V and 5 bases at J, with 7 bases between. Germline V CDR1 and CDR2: MGHRA, YSYEKL. The CDR3 runs to 14 residues. Clinicians in the United States treated all participants with HIV. Ahead of DNA extraction, samples held roughly 1-11 million cryopreserved PBMC each. It was version v3.0 of the immunoSEQ assay that was run at survey level. Assay: immunoSEQ multiplex PCR; the TCRdb copy retains only in-frame clones and omits some. The sample holds 20,000 to 25,000 clones, roughly 80% seen once. This clonotype originated in a man aged 45-60 years with HIV. The gene calls are TRBV4-1 and TRBJ2-2, with D hard to call. The sample here was unsorted PBMCs, taken 0.4 years after starting antiretroviral therapy. This CDR3 is CASSQETATGELFF. DNA for the CDR3: TGCGCCAGCAGCCAAGAGACGGCTACCGGGGAGCTGTTTTTT.